Below are 22 T cell receptor beta chains sequenced from a single sample in a study of long-term antiretroviral therapy in people with HIV. At survey level, the immunoSEQ assay was run in its v3.0 version. Produced via immunoSEQ multiplex PCR; TCRdb's table is partial and in-frame only. The sample gives fewer than 25,000 clones, under 90% of which show up once; 8.1% is in the top ten. This specimen consisted of unsorted PBMCs, obtained at the start of antiretroviral therapy. Source of these receptors: a man aged 45-60 years with HIV.

This clone was picked up one time. The gene calls are TRBV15 and TRBJ2-7; D gene ambiguous. Looked up from germline, CDR1 is LNHNV and CDR2 is YYDKDF (reference sequence). Trimming pared 1 base from V and 4 bases from J, leaving 23 bases between. CDR3 length: 18 amino acids. This chain's CDR3 is CATSRGPSLDPGSYEQYF. As DNA, the CDR3 is TGTGCCACCAGCAGAGGTCCTTCCTTAGACCCGGGCAGTTACGAGCAGTACTTC.

As to this clone: Other DNA sequences in the same sample also yield this CDR3. J is TRBJ2-5 and V is TRBV5-1, with D hard to call. V gave up 0 bases and J gave up 1 base, with 1 base separating them. Germline V gene sequence: CDR1 SGHRS, CDR2 YFSETQ. This CDR3 region has 12 residues. DNA of the CDR3: TGCGCCAGCAGCTTGGCCCAAGAGACCCAGTACTTC. Its translation is CASSLAQETQYF.

The V call is TRBV6-5, the J call TRBJ1-2; 7 bases are shared with TRBD1. CDR3 size: 15 residues. Germline CDR1 is MNHEY and CDR2 is SVGAGI. Trimming took 0 bases from V and 7 from J; bases not matched to a gene: 8. The CDR3 bases are TGTGCCAGCAGTTACTCGACAAGGGGGCTAGGTGGCTACACCTTC. Translated: CASSYSTRGLGGYTF.

The chain uses TRBV5-1 and TRBJ2-7, with TRBD1 identical over 9 bases. J gave up 3 bases and V 1 base, and 5 bases lay outside the gene matches. From germline, CDR1 is SGHRS and CDR2 YFSETQ. This CDR3 spans 15 amino acids. CDR3 amino acids: CASSLLGTGNYEQYF. The CDR3 nucleotides read TGCGCCAGCAGCTTGCTGGGGACAGGGAACTACGAGCAGTACTTC.

CDR3 DNA: TGTGCCAGCAGCGGACAGGGACTTTCTGGAAACACCATATATTTT. Translation gives CASSGQGLSGNTIYF. The genes are TRBV7-9 and TRBJ1-3, with 8 bases that match TRBD1. The V segment lost 5 bases and the J segment 1 base; nucleotides outside the gene matches: 4. This CDR3 is built from 15 residues. Germline V lookup: CDR1 SEHNR, CDR2 FQNEAQ (reference sequence).

The chain carries TRBV7-6 and TRBJ1-1; D might be TRBD1 (5 bases). Germline CDR1 and CDR2: SGHVS and FNYEAQ. CDR3 length equals 15 residues. The V end lost 4 bases, the J end lost 5 bases, and 17 bases lay between the germline ends. As DNA, the CDR3 is TGTGCCAGCAGCTCCCTTAAGGGGATCCGGACTGAAGCTTTCTTT. As protein: CASSSLKGIRTEAFF.

V usage is TRBV6-6 and J usage is TRBJ1-5; no clear D gene. The CDR3 sequence is 13 residues long. Germline CDR1 is MNHNY and CDR2 is SVGAGI (reference sequence). Trimming pared 2 bases from V and 5 bases from J, leaving 7 bases between. The CDR3 reads CASSYGVYQPQHF. The CDR3 nucleotides are TGTGCCAGCAGTTACGGGGTGTATCAGCCCCAGCATTTT.

This clone was seen more than once but under ten times. The chain employs TRBV7-2 and TRBJ2-7, with D maybe TRBD1 (6 bases). The germline V gene encodes CDR1 SGHTA and CDR2 FQGNSA. The V end was cut by 5 bases, the J end by 6 bases, with 17 bases between. This CDR3 region has 14 residues. For the CDR3, the DNA is TGTGCCAGCAGCCCCCAGGGGCCATCCAGCGAGCAGTACTTC. Its translation: CASSPQGPSSEQYF.

The gene calls are TRBV4-1 and TRBJ2-1; a weak D match, TRBD2 (5 bases). Germline V gives CDR1 MGHRA, CDR2 YSYEKL. The CDR3 sequence is 15 residues long. Trimming stripped 4 bases from V and 8 bases from J, with 18 bases between. CDR3 region: CASSLSVGRVDEQFF. Written as DNA, the CDR3 is TGCGCCAGCAGCCTTTCCGTAGGGAGAGTCGATGAGCAGTTCTTC.

The CDR3: CASSRSPGGHSGNTIYF. As DNA, the CDR3 is TGTGCCAGCAGCCGCTCTCCAGGGGGACACTCTGGAAACACCATATATTTT. The chain joins TRBV7-9 to TRBJ1-3; 7 bases agree with TRBD1. The CDR3 length is 17 residues. V gave up 5 bases and J gave up 0 bases; unmatched junction bases: 10. The V gene's germline CDR1 is SEHNR and CDR2 FQNEAQ (reference sequence).

The gene calls are TRBV5-4 and TRBJ2-1; TRBD2 aligns across 8 bases. From germline, CDR1 is SGHNT and CDR2 YYREEE (reference sequence). The J segment lost 6 bases and the V segment lost 1 base, leaving 6 bases of the junction unmatched. This CDR3 region has 15 residues. CDR3 residues: CASSLSSGRVNEQFF. The CDR3 DNA follows: TGTGCCAGCAGCTTGTCCAGCGGGAGAGTCAATGAGCAGTTCTTC.

The genes are TRBV7-2 and TRBJ2-2, with no clear D. Per germline, CDR1 SGHTA and CDR2 FQGNSA. The V end lost 5 bases, the J end lost 8 bases, and 6 bases lay between the germline ends. The CDR3 spans 11 residues. CDR3 DNA sequence: TGTGCCAGCAGCGTACGGGGGGAGCTGTTTTTT. Its protein product is CASSVRGELFF.

The chain carries TRBV6-5 and TRBJ2-3; possible D gene TRBD2, 6 bases. Germline V CDR1 and CDR2: MNHEY, SVGAGI. The V end was cut by 4 bases, the J end by 4 bases, with 12 bases between. There are 14 residues in the CDR3. This chain's CDR3 is CASSSGGSADTQYF. Here the CDR3 DNA reads TGTGCCAGCAGTTCCGGGGGAAGTGCAGATACGCAGTATTTT.

The rearrangement links TRBV18 to TRBJ2-5; TRBD1 is a possible D gene (5 bases). There are 14 residues in the CDR3. The V gene's germline CDR1 is KGHSH and CDR2 LQKENI. V lost 3 bases to trimming and J lost 5 bases, with 13 bases between them. The DNA of the CDR3 is TGTGCCAGCTCACCCTTCCCAGGGTGGGAGACCCAGTACTTC. Residues: CASSPFPGWETQYF.

The chain recombines TRBV5-5 with TRBJ2-7, with 9 nucleotides matching TRBD1. The CDR3 spans 15 residues. Trimming removed 4 bases from V and 5 bases from J; junction bases left unmatched: 10. Germline CDR1 reads SGHKS; CDR2 reads YYEKEE (reference sequence). CDR3 sequence reads: CASSLRGTGPHEQYF. DNA for the CDR3: TGTGCCAGCAGCCTCAGGGGGACAGGGCCTCACGAGCAGTACTTC.

This clone was picked up a small number of times. The J gene is TRBJ1-2, the V gene TRBV7-9, with 8 bases fitting TRBD1. The length of the CDR3 is 13 residues. Germline assignment: CDR1 SEHNR and CDR2 FQNEAQ (reference sequence). V shed 5 bases and J 7 bases; nucleotides not matched to a gene: 6. The DNA of the CDR3 is TGTGCCAGCAGCCATACAGGGGGAGGTGGCTACACCTTC. Translation gives CASSHTGGGGYTF. The whole variable domain, remainder taken from reference TRBV7-9 and TRBJ1-2, is DTGVSQNPRHKITKRGQNVTFRCDPISEHNRLYWYRQTLGQGPEFLTYFQNEAQLEKSRLLSDRFSAERPKGSFSTLEIQRTEQGDSAMYLCASSHTGGGGYTFGSGTRLTVV.

The genes are TRBV7-8 and TRBJ1-4; D not resolved. The V end lost 5 bases, the J end lost 8 bases, and 18 bases lay between the germline ends. The germline V gene encodes CDR1 SGHVS and CDR2 FQNEAQ. CDR3 size: 15 residues. In nucleotides, the CDR3 is TGTGCCAGCAGCCTTGAGACCGCGGGTGGGGAAAAACTGTTTTTT. It translates to CASSLETAGGEKLFF.

J is TRBJ2-2 and V is TRBV30, with TRBD1 identical over 10 bases. V lost 3 bases and J lost 5; bases outside the gene matches: 3. CDR1 and CDR2 (germline): GTSNPN, SVGIG (reference sequence). This CDR3 is built from 14 residues. CDR3 sequence (DNA): TGTGCCTGGAGCCGGGACAGGGGAACCGGGGAGCTGTTTTTT. The encoded protein is CAWSRDRGTGELFF.

This chain joins TRBV7-9 and TRBJ2-7; tentative D call: TRBD2 (6 bases). CDR3 length equals 14 residues. Germline V lookup: CDR1 SEHNR, CDR2 FQNEAQ (reference sequence). V was trimmed by 10 bases and J by 6 bases, leaving 22 bases between them. The chain's CDR3 is CATSSPGLSSEQYF. For the CDR3, the DNA is TGTGCCACCTCCTCGCCGGGACTCTCTAGCGAGCAGTACTTC.

The chain recombines TRBV15 with TRBJ1-1, with 9 positions matching TRBD1. The CDR3 length is 13 residues. With 5 bases clipped from V and 10 bases from J, the junction kept 8 bases outside the gene matches. CDR1 is LNHNV, CDR2 YYDKDF, per germline (reference sequence). The DNA for the CDR3 is TGTGCCACCAGCTTTCCCGGGACAGGGACAGCTTTCTTT. This encodes CATSFPGTGTAFF.

The chain is built from TRBV7-8 and TRBJ2-4; 9 positions match TRBD1. The trim removed 0 bases at V and 8 bases at J, leaving 5 bases unmatched. The length of the CDR3 is 15 residues. Per the germline V gene, CDR1 is SGHVS and CDR2 is FQNEAQ. The CDR3 nucleotides are TGTGCCAGCAGCTTAGCCGGGACAGGGAGATACATTCAGTACTTC. It yields the protein CASSLAGTGRYIQYF.

This clone was seen only a few times. The rearrangement links TRBV9 to TRBJ2-3; a possible D gene is TRBD2 (5 bases). Trimming shortened V by 4 bases and J by 0 bases, and 12 bases separated the two germline ends. Per germline, CDR1 SGDLS and CDR2 YYNGEE. The CDR3 spans 15 residues. Here the CDR3 DNA reads TGTGCCAGCAGCACCGGGGAGACTAGCACAGATACGCAGTATTTT. Protein: CASSTGETSTDTQYF.